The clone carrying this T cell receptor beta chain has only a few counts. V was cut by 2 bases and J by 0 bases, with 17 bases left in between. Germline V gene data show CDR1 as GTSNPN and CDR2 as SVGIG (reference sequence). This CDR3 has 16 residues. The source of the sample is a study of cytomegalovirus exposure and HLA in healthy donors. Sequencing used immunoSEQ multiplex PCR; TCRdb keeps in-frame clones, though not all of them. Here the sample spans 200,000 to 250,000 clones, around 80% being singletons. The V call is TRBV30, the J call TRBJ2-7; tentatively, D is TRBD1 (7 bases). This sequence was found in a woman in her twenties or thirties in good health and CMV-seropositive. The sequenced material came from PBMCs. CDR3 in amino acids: CAWSYKRQGLSYEQYF. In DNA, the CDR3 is TGTGCCTGGAGTTACAAAAGACAGGGACTCTCCTACGAGCAGTACTTC.